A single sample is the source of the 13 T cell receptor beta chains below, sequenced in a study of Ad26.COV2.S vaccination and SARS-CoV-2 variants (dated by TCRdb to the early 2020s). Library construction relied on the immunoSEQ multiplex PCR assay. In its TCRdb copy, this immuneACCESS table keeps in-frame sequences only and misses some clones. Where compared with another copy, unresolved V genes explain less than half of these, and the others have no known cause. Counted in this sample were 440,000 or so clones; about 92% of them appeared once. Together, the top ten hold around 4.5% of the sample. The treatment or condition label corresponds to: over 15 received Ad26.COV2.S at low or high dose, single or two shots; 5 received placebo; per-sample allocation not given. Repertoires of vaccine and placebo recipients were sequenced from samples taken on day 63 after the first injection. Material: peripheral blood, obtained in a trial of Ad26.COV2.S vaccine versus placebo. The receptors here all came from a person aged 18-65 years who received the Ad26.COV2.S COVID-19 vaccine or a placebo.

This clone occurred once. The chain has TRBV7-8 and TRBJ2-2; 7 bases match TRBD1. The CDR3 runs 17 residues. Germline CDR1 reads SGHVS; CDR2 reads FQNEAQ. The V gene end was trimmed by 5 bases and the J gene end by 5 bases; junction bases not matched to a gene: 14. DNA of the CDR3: TGTGCCAGCAGCCTATTCCCTCCAGGGACAGTAACCGGGGAGCTGTTTTTT. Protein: CASSLFPPGTVTGELFF.

CDR3 sequence reads: CASSLGTSGGSSYNEQFF. The CDR3 DNA follows: TGTGCCAGCAGCTTAGGGACTAGCGGGGGGAGCTCCTACAATGAGCAGTTCTTC. This chain connects TRBV7-2 to TRBJ2-1; 14 bases map to TRBD2. The V gene end was trimmed by 1 base and the J gene end by 0 bases; junction bases not matched to a gene: 2. This CDR3 has 18 residues. Germline V gene lookup returns CDR1 SGHTA and CDR2 FQGNSA.

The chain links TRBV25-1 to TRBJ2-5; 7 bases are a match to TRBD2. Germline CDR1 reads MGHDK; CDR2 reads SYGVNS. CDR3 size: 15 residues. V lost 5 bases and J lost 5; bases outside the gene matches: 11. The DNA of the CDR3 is TGTGCCAGCAGTCTAGGAATAGGGAGGGAGGAGACCCAGTACTTC. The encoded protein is CASSLGIGREETQYF. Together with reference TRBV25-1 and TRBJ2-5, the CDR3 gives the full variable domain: EADIYQTPRYLVIGTGKKITLECSQTMGHDKMYWYQQDPGMELHLIHYSYGVNSTEKGDLSSESTVSRIRTEHFPLTLESARPSHTSQYLCASSLGIGREETQYFGPGTRLLVL.

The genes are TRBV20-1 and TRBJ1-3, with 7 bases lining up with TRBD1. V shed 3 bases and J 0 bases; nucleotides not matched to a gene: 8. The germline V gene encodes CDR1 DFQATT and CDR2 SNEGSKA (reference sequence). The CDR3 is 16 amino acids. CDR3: CSASAGQTSSGNTIYF. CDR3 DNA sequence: TGCAGTGCTAGTGCGGGACAGACGAGCTCTGGAAACACCATATATTTT.

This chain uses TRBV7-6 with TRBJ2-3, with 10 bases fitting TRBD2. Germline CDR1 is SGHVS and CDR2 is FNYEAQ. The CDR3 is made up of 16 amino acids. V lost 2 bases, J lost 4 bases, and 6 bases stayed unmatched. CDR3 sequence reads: CASSLPIAGGSDTQYF. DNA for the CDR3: TGTGCCAGCAGCTTACCCATAGCGGGAGGATCAGATACGCAGTATTTT.

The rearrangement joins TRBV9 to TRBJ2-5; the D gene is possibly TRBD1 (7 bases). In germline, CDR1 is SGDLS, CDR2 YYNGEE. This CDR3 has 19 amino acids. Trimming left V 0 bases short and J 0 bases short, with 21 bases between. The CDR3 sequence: CASSVEGGGTDLYQETQYF. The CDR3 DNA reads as TGTGCCAGCAGCGTAGAGGGGGGTGGGACAGATCTGTACCAAGAGACCCAGTACTTC.

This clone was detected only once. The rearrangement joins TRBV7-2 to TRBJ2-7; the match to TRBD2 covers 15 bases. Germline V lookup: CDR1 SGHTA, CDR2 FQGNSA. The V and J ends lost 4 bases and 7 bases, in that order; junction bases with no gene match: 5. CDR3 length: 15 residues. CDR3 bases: TGTGCCAGCAGCTGGGGACTAGCGGGAGGAGGGGAGCAGTACTTC. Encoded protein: CASSWGLAGGGEQYF.

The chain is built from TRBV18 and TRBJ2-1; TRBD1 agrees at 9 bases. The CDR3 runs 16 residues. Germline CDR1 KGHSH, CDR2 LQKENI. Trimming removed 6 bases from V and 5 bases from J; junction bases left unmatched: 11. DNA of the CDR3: TGTGCCAGCTCGCCGACCCGACAGGGGGAAAACAATGAGCAGTTCTTC. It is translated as CASSPTRQGENNEQFF.

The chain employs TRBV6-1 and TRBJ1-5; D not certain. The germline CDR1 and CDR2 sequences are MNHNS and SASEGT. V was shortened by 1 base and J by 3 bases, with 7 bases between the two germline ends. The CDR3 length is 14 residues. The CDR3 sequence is CASSEGAFNQPQHF. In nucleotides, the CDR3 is TGTGCCAGCAGTGAAGGCGCGTTCAATCAGCCCCAGCATTTT.

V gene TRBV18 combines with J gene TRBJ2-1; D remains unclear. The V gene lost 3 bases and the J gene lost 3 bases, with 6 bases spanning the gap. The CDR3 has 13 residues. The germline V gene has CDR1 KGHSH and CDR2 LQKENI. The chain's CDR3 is CASSPANYNEQFF. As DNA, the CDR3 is TGTGCCAGCTCACCTGCCAACTACAATGAGCAGTTCTTC.

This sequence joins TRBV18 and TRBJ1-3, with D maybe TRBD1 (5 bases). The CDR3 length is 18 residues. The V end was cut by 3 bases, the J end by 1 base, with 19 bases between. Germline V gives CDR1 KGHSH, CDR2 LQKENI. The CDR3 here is CASSPLVPTASSGNTIYF. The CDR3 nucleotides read TGTGCCAGCTCACCTCTTGTTCCGACAGCGAGTTCTGGAAACACCATATATTTT.

The CDR3 DNA sequence: TGTGCCAGCAGTCCTTGGGGGCAGGGAAGACCCGGGGAGCTGTTTTTT. Its translation is CASSPWGQGRPGELFF. The genes are TRBV27 and TRBJ2-2; D perhaps matches TRBD1 (6 bases). This CDR3 spans 16 amino acids. Trimming took off 5 bases at V and 6 bases at J, with 19 bases between the two ends. The germline V gene encodes CDR1 MNHEY and CDR2 SMNVEV (reference sequence).

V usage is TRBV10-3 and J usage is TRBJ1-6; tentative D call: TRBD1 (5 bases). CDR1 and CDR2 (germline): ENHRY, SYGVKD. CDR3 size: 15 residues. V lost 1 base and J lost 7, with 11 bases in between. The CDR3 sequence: CAISEFRGGNSPLHF. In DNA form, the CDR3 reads TGTGCCATCAGTGAGTTTAGGGGTGGGAATTCACCCCTCCACTTT.